The rows below give T cell receptor beta chains drawn from one sample of a study of T cells in Graves' hyperthyroidism and ophthalmopathy. TCRdb redid the calling of the multiplex PCR reads with MiXCR, one entry per CDR3 protein. Of about 600,000 distinct CDR3 sequences in the sample, more than 15% were seen once. The specimen was blood. These receptors came from a woman aged 40 to 50 with Graves' ophthalmopathy. Each CDR3 is given with its conserved first and last residue. D genes are given only for firm matches. The listing skips clone size in some rows; elsewhere it reads once, few, many or a size class.

TRBV7-9	TRBJ2-4	NA	NA	TGTGCCAGCAGCTCATCGGGGCAGAGGCTAGCCAAAAACATTCAGTACTTC	CASSSSGQRLAKNIQYF
TRBV10-3	TRBJ1-2	NA	TRBD1	TGTGCCATCAGAGCCGGGGGACAGGGAAGGGCTAACTATGGCTACACCTTC	CAIRAGGQGRANYGYTF
TRBV2	TRBJ2-2	NA	TRBD2	TGTGCCAGCAGTCCGAGACTAGCGGGGAACGGGGAGCTGTTTTTT	CASSPRLAGNGELFF
TRBV20-1	TRBJ2-7	many	NA	TGCAGTGCTAGAGAAAACCGGGACTACGAGCAGTACTTC	CSARENRDYEQYF
TRBV7-9	TRBJ2-2	many	NA	TGTGCCAGCCACGGCAGCTTTAACACCGGGGAGCTGTTTTTT	CASHGSFNTGELFF
TRBV9	TRBJ1-6	few	TRBD1	TGTGCCAGCGCCAAGGGGGACAGCTCCTATAATTCACCCCTCCACTTT	CASAKGDSSYNSPLHF
TRBV6-1	TRBJ1-1	many	NA	TGTGCCAGCAGTGGCCCCGGGGGGCACACTGAAGCTTTCTTT	CASSGPGGHTEAFF
TRBV7-2	TRBJ2-3	NA	TRBD2	TGTGCCAGCAGCTTAGGTTCGTCGCGGGGGGACACAGATACGCAGTATTTT	CASSLGSSRGDTDTQYF
TRBV30	TRBJ1-1	many	TRBD1	TGTGCCTGGACCCAGGGGGTTTGGGCTTTCTTT	CAWTQGVWAFF
TRBV20-1	TRBJ2-1	few	TRBD2	TGCAGTGCTCAAGGACTAGCGGGGGGGCCAAATGAGCAGTTCTTC	CSAQGLAGGPNEQFF
TRBV29-1	TRBJ2-1	NA	NA	TGCAGCGTTGTGGACCGCGCAGGGGTCGCGGGCAATGAGCAGTTCTTC	CSVVDRAGVAGNEQFF
TRBV20-1	TRBJ2-5	many	NA	TGCAGTGTTGGGGCCAGGAGGGAGACCCAGTACTTC	CSVGARRETQYF
TRBV7-9	TRBJ1-1	NA	NA	TGTGCCAGCAGCCCTCAGGTATTGAAGAACACTGAAGCTTTCTTT	CASSPQVLKNTEAFF
TRBV28	TRBJ2-7	many	NA	TGTGCCAGCAGTTCCCGATTCGGGAGAGCTACCTACGAGCAGTACTTC	CASSSRFGRATYEQYF